This T cell receptor beta chain was captured in a study of shared clonotypes between healthy human individuals. This clone was seen a single time. Its antigen is not known. Several immunoSEQ 96-well plates shared each subset's DNA, each plate a replicate. The repertoire was sequenced with immunoSEQ multiplex PCR; TCRdb's copy has only in-frame clones and lacks some. In the table there are 1,100,000 or so clones, approximately 78% of which are singletons. Study observations and caveats: Roughly 5% of naive CD4 clonotypes were shared across four donors. Among donors, clonotype sharing was expected to be affected by sequencing depth.

In germline, CDR1 is MNHEY, CDR2 SVGAGI. The CDR3 spans 15 residues. The V gene lost 0 bases and the J gene lost 2 bases, with 11 bases spanning the gap. The source material was memory CD4+ T cells from PBMCs. Subset denoted: CD45RA-negative fraction. The genes are TRBV6-5 and TRBJ2-7; D gene ambiguous. The source is a man between 18 and 35 years old in good health. Some clones in this sample may be carry-over from other donors' samples. CDR3 in DNA: TGTGCCAGCAGTTACTCGTACGGCAACGCCTACGAGCAGTACTTC. Its protein is CASSYSYGNAYEQYF.